Shown below are 16 T cell receptor beta chains from a single sample sequenced in a study of STAT3 mutations in large granular lymphocyte leukemia (dated by TCRdb to about 2019). On the study overall, not on this receptor specifically: At least one immunodominant TCRbeta clonotype was present in every T-LGLL patient, and multiple immunodominant subclonotypes appeared in about half of the T-LGLL patients.

Library generation was performed with the immunoSEQ multiplex PCR assay. TCRdb took over this immuneACCESS table, retaining in-frame rearrangements with V and J assigned. Such tables are incomplete; in checked studies, under half of the missing clones stem from an unresolved V gene, and the remainder is unexplained. The sample has roughly 29,000 clones on record, around three quarters of them singletons. The ten largest clones take up approximately 30% of the sample. Their recognized antigens are unknown. Material: peripheral blood mononuclear cells. Receptor source: a woman in her fifties or sixties with T-cell large granular lymphocyte leukemia. Some clones in this sample may be carry-over from other donors' samples. The age is the age at diagnosis.

This clone was observed a handful of times. The chain carries TRBV5-1 and TRBJ2-3; D not certain. The V and J ends lost 2 bases and 3 bases respectively, with 4 bases between them. The CDR3 runs 12 residues. CDR1 SGHRS and CDR2 YFSETQ come from the germline V gene. The CDR3 protein is CASSLKTDTQYF. Here the CDR3 DNA reads TGCGCCAGCAGCTTAAAAACAGATACGCAGTATTTT. The whole variable domain, remainder taken from reference TRBV5-1 and TRBJ2-3, is KAGVTQTPRYLIKTRGQQVTLSCSPISGHRSVSWYQQTPGQGLQFLFEYFSETQRNKGNFPGRFSGRQFSNSRSEMNVSTLELGDSALYLCASSLKTDTQYFGPGTRLTVL.

This clone was seen a few times. The rearrangement uses TRBV13 and TRBJ2-1; D possibly corresponds to TRBD2 (5 bases). The V end was cut by 6 bases, the J end by 5 bases, with 8 bases between. Per germline, CDR1 PRHDT and CDR2 FYEKMQ (reference sequence). The CDR3 covers 12 residues. The CDR3: CASRDFNNEQFF. CDR3 DNA sequence: TGTGCCAGCAGGGACTTCAACAATGAGCAGTTCTTC. Full variable domain (rest looked up from reference TRBV13 and TRBJ2-1): AAGVIQSPRHLIKEKRETATLKCYPIPRHDTVYWYQQGPGQDPQFLISFYEKMQSDKGSIPDRFSAQQFSDYHSELNMSSLELGDSALYFCASRDFNNEQFFGPGTRLTVL.

This chain joins TRBV7-9 and TRBJ1-1; 9 positions match TRBD1. CDR1 is SEHNR and CDR2 is FQNEAQ in the germline V gene (reference sequence). The CDR3 contains 14 residues. J gave up 2 bases and V 6 bases, and 4 bases lay outside the gene matches. The CDR3 nucleotides are TGTGCCAGCAGGCCGACAGGGGGTAACACTGAAGCTTTCTTT. It is translated as CASRPTGGNTEAFF.

V gene TRBV5-4 combines with J gene TRBJ1-4; TRBD1 matches 9 bases. V lost 0 bases, J lost 4 bases, and 4 bases stayed unmatched. This CDR3 spans 16 amino acids. Germline V gene sequence: CDR1 SGHNT, CDR2 YYREEE (reference sequence). The CDR3 loop reads CASSLAPGQGNEKLFF. CDR3 DNA: TGTGCCAGCAGCTTGGCCCCGGGACAGGGTAATGAAAAACTGTTTTTT.

The rearrangement joins TRBV13 to TRBJ1-2; D is ambiguous. With 0 bases removed from V and 5 bases from J, the gap between germline ends came to 19 bases. The germline CDR1 and CDR2 sequences are PRHDT and FYEKMQ (reference sequence). The CDR3 totals 17 residues. CDR3: CASSLGQNRKALYGYTF. The CDR3 DNA reads as TGTGCCAGCAGCTTAGGCCAAAATCGGAAAGCGCTTTATGGCTACACCTTC.

This clone was seen a handful of times. The genes are TRBV5-1 and TRBJ2-7; D might be TRBD1 or TRBD2, each matching 5 bases. Trimming stripped 2 bases from V and 5 bases from J, with 8 bases between. Germline CDR1 is SGHRS and CDR2 is YFSETQ. The CDR3 length is 12 residues. CDR3 in amino acids: CASSFEGHEQYF. The CDR3 DNA sequence: TGCGCCAGCAGCTTCGAGGGGCACGAGCAGTACTTC.

J is TRBJ2-1 and V is TRBV6-5; D not resolved. The CDR3 runs 15 residues. The germline V and J ends were trimmed by 4 bases and 8 bases, with 18 bases remaining between them. Per the germline V gene, CDR1 is MNHEY and CDR2 is SVGAGI. Here the CDR3 reads CASSSETPARDEQFF. The DNA for the CDR3 is TGTGCCAGCAGTTCAGAGACTCCCGCGAGAGATGAGCAGTTCTTC.

The chain carries TRBV19 and TRBJ1-2; D is possibly TRBD1 (6 bases). The CDR3 sequence is 14 residues long. The germline V and J ends were trimmed by 4 bases and 4 bases, with 13 bases remaining between them. Germline-derived CDR1 and CDR2 are LNHDA and SQIVND (reference sequence). CDR3 in amino acids: CASSRRQAVYGYTF. The DNA of the CDR3 is TGTGCCAGTAGTAGACGACAGGCAGTCTATGGCTACACCTTC.

This clone was seen just once. The chain couples TRBV7-9 to TRBJ2-3; 9 positions match TRBD2. V lost 11 bases, J lost 6 bases, and 9 bases stayed unmatched. Germline V gene data show CDR1 as SEHNR and CDR2 as FQNEAQ (reference sequence). The CDR3 is 13 amino acids. The DNA of the CDR3 is TGTGCCCAAATAGCGGGAGAAGTGGATACGCAGTATTTT. Translation: CAQIAGEVDTQYF. Together with reference TRBV7-9 and TRBJ2-3, the CDR3 gives the full variable domain: DTGVSQNPRHKITKRGQNVTFRCDPISEHNRLYWYRQTLGQGPEFLTYFQNEAQLEKSRLLSDRFSAERPKGSFSTLEIQRTEQGDSAMYLCAQIAGEVDTQYFGPGTRLTVL.

The V call is TRBV27, the J call TRBJ2-1; 11 nucleotides line up with TRBD1. Germline V CDR1 and CDR2: MNHEY, SMNVEV (reference sequence). The CDR3 consists of 14 residues. V lost 7 bases to trimming and J lost 7 bases; unmatched junction nucleotides: 6. CDR3 bases: TGTGCCAGCACAAGGACAGGGGGCAAGAATGAGCAGTTCTTC. Protein: CASTRTGGKNEQFF.

The chain employs TRBV10-2 and TRBJ2-3; unclear D gene. This CDR3 region has 12 residues. In germline, CDR1 is WSHSY, CDR2 SAAADI. Trimming stripped 0 bases from V and 6 bases from J, with 4 bases between. The CDR3 region is CASSESSDTQYF. The CDR3, as DNA: TGCGCCAGCAGTGAGTCATCCGATACGCAGTATTTT.

The chain employs TRBV5-1 and TRBJ2-7, with D possibly TRBD2 on 6 matching bases. Germline V CDR1 and CDR2: SGHRS, YFSETQ. The CDR3 has 12 amino acids. V was cut by 4 bases and J by 5 bases, with 10 bases left in between. The CDR3 is CASSLGLNEQYF. CDR3 nucleotide sequence: TGCGCCAGCAGCCTGGGACTGAACGAGCAGTACTTC.

J is TRBJ2-3 and V is TRBV27; 10 nucleotides align to TRBD2. The length of the CDR3 is 13 residues. Germline CDR1 MNHEY, CDR2 SMNVEV (reference sequence). V was pared by 2 bases and J by 8 bases, with 1 base of the junction left unmatched. CDR3 coding DNA: TGTGCCAGCAGTTTAAGACTAGCGGGTACGCAGTATTTT. Its protein is CASSLRLAGTQYF.

The chain employs TRBV10-2 and TRBJ2-7; D tentatively fits TRBD1 or TRBD2 (5 bases each). The germline V and J ends were trimmed by 6 bases and 3 bases, with 15 bases remaining between them. The CDR3 runs 14 residues. The germline V gene has CDR1 WSHSY and CDR2 SAAADI. The CDR3, as DNA: TGCGCCAGCAGCCAGGGACCGGGCTTCTACGAGCAGTACTTC. Translation gives CASSQGPGFYEQYF.

This rearrangement joins TRBV28 to TRBJ2-3; 7 nucleotides align to TRBD1. Germline V gene lookup returns CDR1 MDHEN and CDR2 SYDVKM. Germline trimming cut 6 bases from V and 0 bases from J; bases unmatched to any gene: 6. The CDR3 is 15 residues long. DNA for the CDR3: TGTGCCAGCAGCCCTCCGGACAGGAGCACAGATACGCAGTATTTT. It yields the protein CASSPPDRSTDTQYF.

This chain joins TRBV7-2 and TRBJ2-7; no reliable D call. Trimming left V 5 bases short and J 0 bases short, with 8 bases between. Germline V gene data show CDR1 as SGHTA and CDR2 as FQGNSA. The CDR3 totals 13 residues. The CDR3, as DNA: TGTGCCAGCAGCCCCCCGAGCTCCTACGAGCAGTACTTC. Translated: CASSPPSSYEQYF.